The 2 T cell receptor beta chains in this list originate from one sample, sequenced in a study of blood T cell repertoires in COVID-19. The method was immunoSEQ multiplex PCR; TCRdb's version includes in-frame clones alone and lacks a portion of them. This sample has over 200,000 clones, with around 82% found just once. The sequenced material came from peripheral blood. The receptors come from a man aged 40-49 years with active or convalescent COVID-19.

This clone showed up just a few times. The rearrangement uses TRBV5-1 and TRBJ2-2; the match to TRBD2 covers 12 bases. V lost 0 bases to trimming and J lost 6 bases; unmatched junction nucleotides: 3. Germline assignment: CDR1 SGHRS and CDR2 YFSETQ. This CDR3 spans 16 amino acids. CDR3 sequence (DNA): TGCGCCAGCAGCTTGGGGACTAGCGGGAAAGCCGGGGAGCTGTTTTTT. Protein: CASSLGTSGKAGELFF.

The V and J genes are TRBV7-2 and TRBJ2-7, with D uncertain. The germline V and J ends were trimmed by 4 bases and 7 bases, with 17 bases remaining between them. Germline lookup yields CDR1 SGHTA and CDR2 FQGNSA. This CDR3 is 14 amino acids long. The CDR3 DNA follows: TGTGCCAGCAGCTCCCATCAAGGCCCGAGGGAGCAGTACTTC. Translating it yields CASSSHQGPREQYF.